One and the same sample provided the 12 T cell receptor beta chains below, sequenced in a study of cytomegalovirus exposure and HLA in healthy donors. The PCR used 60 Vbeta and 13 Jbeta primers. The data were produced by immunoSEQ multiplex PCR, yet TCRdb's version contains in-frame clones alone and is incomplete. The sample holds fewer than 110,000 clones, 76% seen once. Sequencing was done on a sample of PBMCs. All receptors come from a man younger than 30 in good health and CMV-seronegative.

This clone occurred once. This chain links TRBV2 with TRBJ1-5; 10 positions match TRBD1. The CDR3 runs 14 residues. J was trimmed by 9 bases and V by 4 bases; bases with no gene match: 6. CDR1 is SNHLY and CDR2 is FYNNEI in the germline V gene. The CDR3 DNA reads TGTGCCAGCAGTGGGGGACAGGGGACGATGCCCCAGCATTTT. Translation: CASSGGQGTMPQHF.

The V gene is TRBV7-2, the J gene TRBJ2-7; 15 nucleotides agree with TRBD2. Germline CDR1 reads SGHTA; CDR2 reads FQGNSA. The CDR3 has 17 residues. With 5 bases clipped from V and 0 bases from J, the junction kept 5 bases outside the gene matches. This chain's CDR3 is CASSPGTSGGYSYEQYF. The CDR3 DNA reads TGTGCCAGCAGCCCGGGGACTAGCGGGGGGTACTCCTACGAGCAGTACTTC.

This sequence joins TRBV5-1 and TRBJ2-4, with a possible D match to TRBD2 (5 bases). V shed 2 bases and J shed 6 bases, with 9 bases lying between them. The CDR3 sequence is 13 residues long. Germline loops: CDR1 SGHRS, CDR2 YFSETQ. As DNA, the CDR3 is TGCGCCAGCAGCTTCATCGGAGGAAACATTCAGTACTTC. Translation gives CASSFIGGNIQYF. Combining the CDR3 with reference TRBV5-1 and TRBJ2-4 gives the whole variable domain KAGVTQTPRYLIKTRGQQVTLSCSPISGHRSVSWYQQTPGQGLQFLFEYFSETQRNKGNFPGRFSGRQFSNSRSEMNVSTLELGDSALYLCASSFIGGNIQYFGAGTRLSVL.

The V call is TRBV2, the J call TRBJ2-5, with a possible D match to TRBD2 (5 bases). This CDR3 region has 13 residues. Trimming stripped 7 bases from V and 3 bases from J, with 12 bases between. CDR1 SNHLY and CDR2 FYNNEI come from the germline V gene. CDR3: CASIGMREETQYF. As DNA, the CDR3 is TGTGCCAGCATCGGGATGCGAGAAGAGACCCAGTACTTC.

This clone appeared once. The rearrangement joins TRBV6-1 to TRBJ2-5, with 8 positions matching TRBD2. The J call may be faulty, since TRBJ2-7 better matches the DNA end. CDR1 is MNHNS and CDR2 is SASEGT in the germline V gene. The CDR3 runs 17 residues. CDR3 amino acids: CASSEGGAVAGPYEQYF. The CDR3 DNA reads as TGTGCCAGCAGTGAAGGGGGGGCGGTAGCGGGGCCCTACGAGCAGTACTTC.

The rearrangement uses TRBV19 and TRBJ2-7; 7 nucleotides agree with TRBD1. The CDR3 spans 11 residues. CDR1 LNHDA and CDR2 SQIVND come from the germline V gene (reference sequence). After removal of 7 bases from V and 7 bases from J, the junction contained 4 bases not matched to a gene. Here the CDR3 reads CASMAGGEQYF. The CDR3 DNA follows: TGTGCCAGTATGGCAGGGGGTGAGCAGTACTTC.

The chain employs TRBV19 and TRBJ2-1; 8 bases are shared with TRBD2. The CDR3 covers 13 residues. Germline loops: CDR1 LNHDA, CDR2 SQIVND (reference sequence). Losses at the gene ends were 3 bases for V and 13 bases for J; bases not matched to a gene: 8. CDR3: CASSIIEAGAQFF. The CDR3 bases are TGTGCCAGTAGTATTATAGAAGCGGGGGCACAGTTCTTC.

In nucleotides, the CDR3 is TGTGCCACGACGACAGGGGGGCGAGGAGGCTACACCTTC. Translation gives CATTTGGRGGYTF. The V call is TRBV7-8, the J call TRBJ1-2; 9 bases map to TRBD1. The CDR3 consists of 13 residues. The V gene's germline CDR1 is SGHVS and CDR2 FQNEAQ. Germline trimming cut 10 bases from V and 8 bases from J; bases unmatched to any gene: 11.

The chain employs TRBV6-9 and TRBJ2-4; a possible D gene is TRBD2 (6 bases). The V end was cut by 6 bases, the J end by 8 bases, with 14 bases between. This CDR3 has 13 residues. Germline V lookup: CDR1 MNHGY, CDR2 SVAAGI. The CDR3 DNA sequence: TGTGCCAGCAGCCCCTCAAGGAGGGACATTCAGTACTTC. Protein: CASSPSRRDIQYF.

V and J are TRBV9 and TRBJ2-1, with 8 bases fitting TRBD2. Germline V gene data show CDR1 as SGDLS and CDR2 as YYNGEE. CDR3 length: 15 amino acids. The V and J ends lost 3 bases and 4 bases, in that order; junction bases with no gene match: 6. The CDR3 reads CASSASGGLYNEQFF. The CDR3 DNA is TGTGCCAGCAGCGCCAGCGGGGGCCTATACAATGAGCAGTTCTTC. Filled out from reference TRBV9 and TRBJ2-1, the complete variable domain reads DSGVTQTPKHLITATGQRVTLRCSPRSGDLSVYWYQQSLDQGLQFLIQYYNGEERAKGNILERFSAQQFPDLHSELNLSSLELGDSALYFCASSASGGLYNEQFFGPGTRLTVL.

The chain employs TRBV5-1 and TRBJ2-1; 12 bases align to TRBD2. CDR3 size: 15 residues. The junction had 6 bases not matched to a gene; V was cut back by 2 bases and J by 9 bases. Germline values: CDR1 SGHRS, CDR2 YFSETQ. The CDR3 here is CASSFTSGGTGEQFF. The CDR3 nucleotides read TGCGCCAGCAGCTTCACTAGCGGGGGGACTGGTGAGCAGTTCTTC. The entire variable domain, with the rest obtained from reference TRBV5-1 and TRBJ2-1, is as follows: KAGVTQTPRYLIKTRGQQVTLSCSPISGHRSVSWYQQTPGQGLQFLFEYFSETQRNKGNFPGRFSGRQFSNSRSEMNVSTLELGDSALYLCASSFTSGGTGEQFFGPGTRLTVL.

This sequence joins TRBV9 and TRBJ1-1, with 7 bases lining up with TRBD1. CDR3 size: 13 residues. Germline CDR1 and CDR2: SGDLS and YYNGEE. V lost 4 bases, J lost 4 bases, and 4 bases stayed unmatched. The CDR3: CASSLRTGTEAFF. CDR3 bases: TGTGCCAGCAGCTTGCGGACAGGCACTGAAGCTTTCTTT.